A single T cell receptor (beta chain) is shown here with its context. The method was immunoSEQ multiplex PCR; TCRdb's version includes in-frame clones alone and lacks a portion of them. Found here are around 250,000 clones, approximately 90% of them singletons; the top ten hold 0.95% to 1.5%. The sample originates from a study of blood T cell repertoires in COVID-19. This CDR3 is built from 15 residues. The germline CDR1 and CDR2 sequences are GTSNPN and SVGIG (reference sequence). The V and J ends lost 3 bases and 9 bases, in that order; junction bases with no gene match: 9. The source material was PBMCs or T cells enriched from blood (not recorded which). This clonotype was obtained from a middle-aged woman with acute COVID-19. J is TRBJ1-6 and V is TRBV30; TRBD1 agrees at 9 bases. CDR3 sequence (DNA): TGTGCCTGGAGGGATCCCGGGACAGGGTTTTCACCCCTCCACTTT. Residues: CAWRDPGTGFSPLHF. Combining the CDR3 with reference TRBV30 and TRBJ1-6 gives the whole variable domain SQTIHQWPATLVQPVGSPLSLECTVEGTSNPNLYWYRQAAGRGLQLLFYSVGIGQISSEVPQNLSASRPQDRQFILSSKKLLLSDSGFYLCAWRDPGTGFSPLHFGNGTRLTVT.